Listed here are 27 T cell receptor beta chains from one sample, sequenced in a study of CD8 T cells in cerebrospinal fluid in Alzheimer's disease. TCRdb reprocessed the 10x single-cell sequencing reads, keeping one entry per CDR3 protein, no DNA. The sample has approximately 1,500 distinct CDR3 sequences. The sequenced sample consisted of cerebrospinal fluid. These receptors were collected from a human donor in good health.

This clonotype is classed as large by frequency. The rearrangement links TRBV7-2 to TRBJ2-3; TCRdb's D gene call, TRBD2, goes unchecked for lack of DNA. The CDR3 loop spans 17 amino acids. Germline V lookup: CDR1 SGHTA, CDR2 FQGNSA. The CDR3 loop reads CASSLNPSGGGTDTQYF.

Frequency places this clonotype as medium-sized. The chain employs TRBV7-9 and TRBJ1-2; TCRdb reports TRBD1, a call that lacks DNA to check it against. The CDR3 extends over 15 amino acids. Germline-derived CDR1 and CDR2 are SEHNR and FQNEAQ (reference sequence). The CDR3 sequence is CAVNRMMTPNYGYTF.

In terms of frequency, this clonotype is medium-sized. The CDR3 region is CASSRRTGTGNYGYTF. This chain joins TRBV6-5 and TRBJ1-2; no DNA is available, so the TRBD1 call from TCRdb remains unchecked. CDR1 and CDR2 from the germline V gene are MNHEY and SVGAGI. This CDR3 has 16 residues.

Frequency places this clonotype as medium-sized. The CDR3 here is CASSQVMGYTEAFF. V and J are TRBV14 and TRBJ1-1. Germline V lookup: CDR1 SGHDN, CDR2 FVKESK. This CDR3 has 14 residues.

This clonotype is medium-sized (0.01 to 0.1%) by frequency. The rearrangement joins TRBV20-1 to TRBJ2-3; the D call from TCRdb, TRBD2, cannot be confirmed without DNA. The CDR3 sequence is 14 residues long. Germline lookup yields CDR1 DFQATT and CDR2 SNEGSKA (reference sequence). CDR3 protein: CSGDAGLRGGTQYF.

This clonotype ranks as medium-sized (0.01 to 0.1%) in terms of frequency. V is TRBV19 and J is TRBJ1-5; the TRBD1 assignment by TCRdb is unverifiable without DNA. This CDR3 is 13 amino acids long. Germline V gives CDR1 LNHDA, CDR2 SQIVND (reference sequence). CDR3 residues: CASRTGRNQPQHF.

By frequency, this clonotype registers medium-sized (0.01 to 0.1%). The chain couples TRBV14 to TRBJ1-6; the D gene TCRdb calls, TRBD1, cannot be checked with no DNA. Germline V lookup: CDR1 SGHDN, CDR2 FVKESK. The CDR3 runs to 18 residues. CDR3 protein: CASSQEAGQGAYNSPLHF.

CDR3 protein: CASSILIGRDTDYGYTF. J is TRBJ1-2 and V is TRBV19; TCRdb proposes TRBD1, but this gene call is untestable without DNA. The CDR3 runs 17 residues. Germline V gene data show CDR1 as LNHDA and CDR2 as SQIVND (reference sequence).

Frequency places this clonotype as medium-sized. The chain combines TRBV27 with TRBJ2-1; the D call of TRBD2 rests on TCRdb alone, since no DNA is present to check it. This CDR3 has 18 amino acids. Germline lookup yields CDR1 MNHEY and CDR2 SMNVEV (reference sequence). CDR3 residues: CASSLFRLSGNSYNEQFF.

The V and J genes are TRBV27 and TRBJ1-6; TCRdb's D gene call, TRBD1, goes unchecked for lack of DNA. The CDR3 consists of 22 residues. The V gene's germline CDR1 is MNHEY and CDR2 SMNVEV (reference sequence). This CDR3 is CASSLGSVGTSIYGSYNSPLHF.

Its frequency marks this clonotype as medium-sized. This sequence joins TRBV19 and TRBJ2-1. The CDR3 is 13 amino acids. Germline V gene lookup returns CDR1 LNHDA and CDR2 SQIVND (reference sequence). CDR3 protein: CASSIGEDNEQFF.

Its frequency marks this clonotype as large. This chain's CDR3 is CASSNTGRLLAKNIQYF. The J gene is TRBJ2-4, the V gene TRBV6-2 or TRBV6-3; the TCRdb D gene call, TRBD2, has no DNA to confirm it. This CDR3 is 17 amino acids long. Germline V CDR1 and CDR2: MNHEY, SVGEGT.

This clonotype counts as medium-sized (0.01 to 0.1%) by frequency. The chain uses TRBV19 and TRBJ2-5; lacking DNA, the TRBD2 call made by TCRdb goes unchecked. This CDR3 is 17 amino acids long. Germline values: CDR1 LNHDA, CDR2 SQIVND (reference sequence). The CDR3 reads CASSFRISGGPQETQYF. Full variable domain (missing parts from reference TRBV19 and TRBJ2-5): DGGITQSPKYLFRKEGQNVTLSCEQNLNHDAMYWYRQDPGQGLRLIYYSQIVNDFQKGDIAEGYSVSREKKESFPLTVTSAQKNPTAFYLCASSFRISGGPQETQYFGPGTRLLVL.

In terms of frequency, this clonotype is medium-sized. The chain uses TRBV19 and TRBJ2-3; TCRdb calls TRBD1, which cannot be checked without DNA. The length of the CDR3 is 13 residues. Per the germline V gene, CDR1 is LNHDA and CDR2 is SQIVND (reference sequence). CDR3 amino acids: CASSMGQVDTQYF.

In terms of frequency, this clonotype is medium-sized. The chain has TRBV5-1 and TRBJ2-6. This CDR3 is built from 15 residues. CDR1 and CDR2 from the germline V gene are SGHRS and YFSETQ. The CDR3 protein is CASSAGGAGANVLTF.

This clonotype is called medium-sized based on its frequency. J is TRBJ2-1 and V is TRBV6-2 or TRBV6-3; TCRdb reports TRBD1, a call that lacks DNA to check it against. Germline lookup yields CDR1 MNHEY and CDR2 SVGEGT. The CDR3 extends over 11 amino acids. The CDR3 protein is CASSSGIEQFF.

This clonotype is labeled large (0.1 to 1%) based on frequency. The chain has TRBV7-9 and TRBJ2-1. The CDR3 extends over 12 amino acids. Germline CDR1 reads SEHNR; CDR2 reads FQNEAQ (reference sequence). CDR3 in amino acids: CASSLGQNEQFF.

This clonotype is classed as medium-sized (0.01 to 0.1%) by frequency. The V call is TRBV4-2, the J call TRBJ1-2; TCRdb calls TRBD1, which cannot be checked without DNA. CDR3 length equals 15 residues. The germline V gene has CDR1 LGHNA and CDR2 YNFKEQ. The CDR3 protein is CASSQESGVIYGYTF.

Frequency places this clonotype as large. The chain employs TRBV6-5 and TRBJ2-7; the TRBD1 assignment by TCRdb is unverifiable without DNA. The germline CDR1 and CDR2 sequences are MNHEY and SVGAGI. This CDR3 has 15 residues. The CDR3 is CASSTPGQGQYEQYF.

This clonotype is deemed large by its frequency. This sequence joins TRBV7-6 and TRBJ1-2; TCRdb's assignment of TRBD1 cannot be checked, as there is no DNA. The germline CDR1 and CDR2 sequences are SGHVS and FNYEAQ. The CDR3 is made up of 15 amino acids. The CDR3 spells CASSLGQLANYGYTF.

This clonotype is called medium-sized based on its frequency. V is TRBV6-2 or TRBV6-3 and J is TRBJ2-5. In germline, CDR1 is MNHEY, CDR2 SVGEGT. The CDR3 consists of 14 residues. The CDR3: CASTLTGPVETQYF.

The chain recombines TRBV5-6 with TRBJ1-2; TCRdb's assignment of TRBD1 cannot be checked, as there is no DNA. Germline V gene data show CDR1 as SGHDT and CDR2 as YYEEEE. The CDR3 is 13 residues long. CDR3 region: CASTQQGAYGYTF.

This clonotype ranks as large (0.1 to 1%) in terms of frequency. The chain links TRBV7-2 to TRBJ2-3; the TRBD1 assignment by TCRdb is unverifiable without DNA. This CDR3 comprises 15 residues. CDR1 SGHTA and CDR2 FQGNSA come from the germline V gene. CDR3 in amino acids: CASSPSGTSTDTQYF. The variable domain in full, completed from reference TRBV7-2 and TRBJ2-3, reads GAGVSQSPSNKVTEKGKDVELRCDPISGHTALYWYRQSLGQGLEFLIYFQGNSAPDKSGLPSDRFSAERTGGSVSTLTIQRTQQEDSAVYLCASSPSGTSTDTQYFGPGTRLTVL.

Measured by frequency, this clonotype is medium-sized. The rearrangement links TRBV6-4 to TRBJ1-1; absent DNA, TCRdb's TRBD1 call cannot be checked. This CDR3 region has 13 residues. Per the germline V gene, CDR1 is MRHNA and CDR2 is SNTAGT. Here the CDR3 reads CASSEDRGGEAFF.

This clonotype ranks as medium-sized in terms of frequency. The genes are TRBV28 and TRBJ2-4; with no DNA, the TCRdb D assignment of TRBD2 cannot be verified. The V gene's germline CDR1 is MDHEN and CDR2 SYDVKM. CDR3 size: 14 residues. CDR3 amino acids: CASSLGGAKNIQYF.

This clonotype is labeled medium-sized (0.01 to 0.1%) based on frequency. The gene calls are TRBV7-9 and TRBJ1-5. Germline-derived CDR1 and CDR2 are SEHNR and FQNEAQ (reference sequence). CDR3 length: 13 amino acids. CDR3 loop: CASSLSGNQPQHF.

Considering frequency, this clonotype is medium-sized. This chain joins TRBV29-1 and TRBJ1-2; TCRdb's D call, TRBD1, is unchecked because there is no DNA. The V gene's germline CDR1 is SQVTM and CDR2 ANQGSEA. The CDR3 has 12 residues. The CDR3 sequence: CSTAGQPYGYTF.